This entry is about one T cell receptor beta chain. This clonotype was counted a few times. The antigen this receptor binds is unknown. No quality values exist for individual bases; no much larger clone is one base distant. This entry comes from a study of type 1 regulatory T cells (dated by TCRdb to 2020 to 2022). Broadly, across the study: The study characterized an in vitro protocol that generated a Tr1-enriched, alloantigen-specific CD4 T cell product named T-allo10. T-allo10 was under clinical evaluation in patients with hematological malignancies receiving allogeneic hematopoietic stem cell transplantation.

Trimming takes 0 bases from V and 2 bases from J, and the germline ends sit 11 bases apart. Taken from cysteine to phenylalanine, the CDR3 has 15 residues. Solely the CDR3 DNA is kept, with 45 bases framed from the first base. As encoded in the germline V gene, CDR1 is SGHRS while CDR2 is YFSETQ. Data came from an Illumina MiSeq. In-frame beta chains were kept once TCRdb had trimmed the public reads at Q25 with fastp and called clones with MiXCR. Under each unique CDR3 protein, matching rows form one entry showing the most common genes and DNA. For this sample the table gives about 71,000 distinct CDR3 sequences, of which about a fifth were detected only once. The ten largest make up around 8% of the sample. Results the study describes overall, beyond this receptor: A more restricted TCR repertoire was observed in Tr1 cells than in non-Tr1 cells, and this restriction was interpreted in the study as alloantigen-induced clonal expansion.

The origin of this receptor is a human donor in good health. The rearrangement joined TRBV5-1 to TRBJ1-2, with a tentative D gene TRBD1 over 5 matching bases. The sequencing input was cultured type 1 regulatory T (Tr1) cells, either the whole culture or a sorted fraction (not recorded which). The cell subset or site label of this sample denotes: type 1 regulatory T cells sorted from the T-allo10 product. The CDR3 loop reads CASSLAGTDNYGYTF. The nucleotide sequence is given as TGCGCCAGCAGCTTGGCCGGGACGGACAACTATGGCTACACCTTC.